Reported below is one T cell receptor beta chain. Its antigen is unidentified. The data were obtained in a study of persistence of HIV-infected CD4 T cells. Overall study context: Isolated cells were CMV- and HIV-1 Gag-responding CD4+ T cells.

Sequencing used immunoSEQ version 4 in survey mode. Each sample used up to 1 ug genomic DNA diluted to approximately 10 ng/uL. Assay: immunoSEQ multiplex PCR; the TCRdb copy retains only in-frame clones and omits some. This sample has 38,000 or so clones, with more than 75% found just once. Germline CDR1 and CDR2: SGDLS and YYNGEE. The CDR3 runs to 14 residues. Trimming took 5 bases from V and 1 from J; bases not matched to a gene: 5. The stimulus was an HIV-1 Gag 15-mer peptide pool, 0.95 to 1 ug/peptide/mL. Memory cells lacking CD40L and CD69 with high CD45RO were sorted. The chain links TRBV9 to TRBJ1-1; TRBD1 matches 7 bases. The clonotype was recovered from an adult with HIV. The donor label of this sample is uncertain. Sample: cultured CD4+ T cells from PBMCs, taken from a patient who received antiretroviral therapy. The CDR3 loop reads CASRTGTANTEAFF. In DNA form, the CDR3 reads TGTGCCAGCAGAACCGGGACAGCGAACACTGAAGCTTTCTTT. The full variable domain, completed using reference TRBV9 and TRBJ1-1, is DSGVTQTPKHLITATGQRVTLRCSPRSGDLSVYWYQQSLDQGLQFLIQYYNGEERAKGNILERFSAQQFPDLHSELNLSSLELGDSALYFCASRTGTANTEAFFGQGTRLTVV.